These T cell receptor beta chains were read from a single sample in a study of identical twins. TCRdb re-called the 5' RACE reads with MiXCR, one entry per CDR3 protein. Found here are approximately 600,000 distinct CDR3 sequences, less than 9% of them singletons; the top ten hold about 1.5%. A further study also used this sample, focusing on yellow fever vaccine responses in identical twins.

Specimen: PBMCs. The receptors come from a young woman in good health. Each CDR3 is given without its conserved first and last residue.

14,TRBJ2-2,TRBV5-1,ASSRNGRANTGELF
6,TRBJ2-1,TRBV20-1,SVPNKF
12,TRBJ2-1,TRBV12-3/TRBV12-4,ASSLTVAGSEQF
12,TRBJ1-4,TRBV6-1,ASGQAPLDEKLF
17,TRBJ2-3,TRBV7-3,ASSPKPRLAGVSADTQY
13,TRBJ2-1,TRBV6-5,ASSYQGRTYNEQF
17,TRBJ2-7,TRBV7-6,ASSLWGNSGRAISYEQY
14,TRBJ2-3,TRBV5-1,ASSPRGSGDSTKQY
13,TRBJ1-4,TRBV21-1,ASSRKTGTAEKLF
14,TRBJ2-1,TRBV28,ASSFQQGRGNNEQF
15,TRBJ2-3,TRBV6-5,ASSYSSSGSEADTQY
13,TRBJ2-1,TRBV12-3/TRBV12-4,ASRVGLAGINEQF
14,TRBJ1-1,TRBV4-2,ASSQDRDTRNTEAF
14,TRBJ1-2,TRBV7-9,ASSFSTIPQGHGYT
12,TRBJ1-1,TRBV20-1,SARGSPQNTEAF
17,TRBJ2-4,TRBV4-2,ASSPGVAGRSLAKNIQY
14,TRBJ2-1,TRBV7-9,ASTPQLAGFYNEQF
15,TRBJ2-7,TRBV7-8,ASSRTSGTGGSYEQY
13,TRBJ2-6,TRBV10-3,AGGTSLSGANVLT
10,TRBJ2-2,TRBV9,ASSITSGELF
15,TRBJ2-1,TRBV3-1,ASSQNPGLAGGNEQF
14,TRBJ2-3,TRBV19,ASSIRTTRSTDTQY
13,TRBJ2-5,TRBV3-1,ASSYTTGGGETQY
10,TRBJ1-2,TRBV7-9,ASSLVGGGYT
12,TRBJ2-7,TRBV20-1,SARLIAGGYEQY
14,TRBJ2-2,TRBV6-1,ASSSGSGGNTGELF
17,TRBJ2-1,TRBV4-1,ASSHPGLKAGAGYYEQF
12,TRBJ2-3,TRBV12-3/TRBV12-4,ASSLTSTTDTQY
10,TRBJ1-5,TRBV12-3/TRBV12-4,ASSFIIGPQH
16,TRBJ2-1,TRBV12-3/TRBV12-4,AICLAATGTTTYNEQF
11,TRBJ2-5,TRBV27,ASSPRGKETQN
14,TRBJ2-3,TRBV5-1,ASSLTSGERTDTQY
12,TRBJ2-1,TRBV20-1,SVRVGLAGNEQF
14,TRBJ2-7,TRBV5-1,ASSLVYRGRSVEQY
15,TRBJ1-2,TRBV6-1,ASSPTGTGYFANGYT
12,TRBJ2-2,TRBV12-3/TRBV12-4,ASSPDRAAGELF
11,TRBJ2-4,TRBV20-1,SARRREKYIPY
13,TRBJ2-3,TRBV7-9,ASSSQGTSTDTQY
12,TRBJ2-1,TRBV7-8,ASAAASGNNEQF
14,TRBJ2-1,TRBV2,ASSLRLAGLYNEQF
12,TRBJ2-1,TRBV11-2,PSRRERALNEQF
8,TRBJ2-3,TRBV6-8,ASSYSGPY
14,TRBJ2-7,TRBV4-2,ASSQDRTSRIYEQY
14,TRBJ2-3,TRBV15,ATSRSKDRSTDTQY
16,TRBJ2-1,TRBV15,ATSRDLVVSRSPNEQF
11,TRBJ1-6,TRBV27,ASSTRQNSPLH
12,TRBJ2-5,TRBV20-1,SATLAGVQETQY
15,TRBJ1-1,TRBV5-1,ASSLDPHQGLNTEAF
7,TRBJ2-1,TRBV7-6,ASSRDPF
13,TRBJ1-1,TRBV10-3,AISASQGKNTEAF
14,TRBJ2-7,TRBV12-3/TRBV12-4,ASSLRLAGAQGEQY
12,TRBJ2-7,TRBV5-1,ASSLEAGAAEQY